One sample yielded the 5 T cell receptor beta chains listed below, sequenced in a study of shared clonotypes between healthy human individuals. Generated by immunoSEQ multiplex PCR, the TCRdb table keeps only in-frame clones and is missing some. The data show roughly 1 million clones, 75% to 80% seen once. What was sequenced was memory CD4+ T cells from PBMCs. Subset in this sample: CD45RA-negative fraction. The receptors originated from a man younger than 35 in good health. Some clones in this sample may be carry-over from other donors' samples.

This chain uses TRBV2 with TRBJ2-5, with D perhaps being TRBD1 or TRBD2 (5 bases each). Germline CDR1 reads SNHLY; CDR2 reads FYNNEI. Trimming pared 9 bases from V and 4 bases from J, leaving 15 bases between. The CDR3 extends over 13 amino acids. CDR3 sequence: CASGGRSRETQYF. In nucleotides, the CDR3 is TGTGCCAGTGGGGGAAGATCTAGAGAGACCCAGTACTTC.

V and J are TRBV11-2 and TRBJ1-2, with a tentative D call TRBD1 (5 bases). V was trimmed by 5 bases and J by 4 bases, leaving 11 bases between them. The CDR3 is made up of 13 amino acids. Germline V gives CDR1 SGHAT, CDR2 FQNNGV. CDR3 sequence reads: CASSPGRVYGYTF. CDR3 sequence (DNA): TGTGCCAGCAGCCCAGGGAGAGTCTATGGCTACACCTTC.

CDR3 DNA sequence: TGCGCCAGCAGCTCTCTACCTACTACGTCCTCCTACGAGCAGTACTTC. Residues: CASSSLPTTSSYEQYF. This chain joins TRBV5-1 and TRBJ2-7; D is undetermined. Between the trimmed V and J ends, which lost 3 bases and 0 bases, there was a span of 16 bases. CDR3 length: 16 amino acids. The germline CDR1 and CDR2 sequences are SGHRS and YFSETQ.

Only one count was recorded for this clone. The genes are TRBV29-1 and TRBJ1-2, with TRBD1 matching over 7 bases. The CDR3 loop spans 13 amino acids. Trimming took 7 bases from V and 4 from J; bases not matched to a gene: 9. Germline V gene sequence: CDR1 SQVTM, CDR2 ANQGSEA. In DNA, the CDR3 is TGCAGCGGTGACTTGGGGACAGTCTATGGCTACACCTTC. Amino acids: CSGDLGTVYGYTF.

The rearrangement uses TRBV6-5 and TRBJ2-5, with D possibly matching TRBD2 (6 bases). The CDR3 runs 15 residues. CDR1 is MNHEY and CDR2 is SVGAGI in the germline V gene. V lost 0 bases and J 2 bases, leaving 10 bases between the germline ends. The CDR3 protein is CASSYSGGIQETQYF. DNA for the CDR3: TGTGCCAGCAGTTACTCCGGAGGGATACAAGAGACCCAGTACTTC.